These 20 T cell receptor beta chains were all obtained from the same sample, sequenced in a study of human T cells and chemical hapten exposure. Total RNA was isolated from unfractionated whole blood. TCRdb recomputed calls from the 5' RACE reads with MiXCR, one row per CDR3 protein. The data show roughly 120,000 distinct CDR3 sequences, with more than 15% seen just once and approximately 3% held by the top ten. These receptors were collected from a human donor in good health.

This clonotype was seen only a few times. The chain uses TRBV4-1 and TRBJ2-7, with 10 bases lining up with TRBD1. The length of the CDR3 is 15 residues. The V gene end was trimmed by 2 bases and the J gene end by 4 bases; junction bases not matched to a gene: 5. Germline assignment: CDR1 MGHRA and CDR2 YSYEKL. CDR3 nucleotide sequence: TGCGCCAGCAGCCAAACGACAGGGGGCCAATACGAGCAGTACTTC. Translation: CASSQTTGGQYEQYF.

The gene calls are TRBV27 and TRBJ1-1, with a possible D match to TRBD1 (6 bases). The CDR3 loop spans 15 amino acids. Trimming took 5 bases from V and 3 from J, leaving 16 bases between them. Germline V CDR1 and CDR2: MNHEY, SMNVEV (reference sequence). CDR3 sequence: CASSPLWGQDTEAFF. The DNA of the CDR3 is TGTGCCAGCAGTCCCCTGTGGGGGCAAGACACTGAAGCTTTCTTT.

The CDR3 region is CASSYVRGYEQYF. The CDR3 bases are TGTGCCAGCAGTTACGTGAGAGGGTACGAGCAGTACTTC. V is TRBV6-5 and J is TRBJ2-7; D perhaps matches TRBD2 (5 bases). This CDR3 is 13 amino acids long. CDR1 and CDR2 (germline): MNHEY, SVGAGI. V shed 2 bases and J shed 4 bases, with 9 bases lying between them.

The J gene is TRBJ1-2, the V gene TRBV24-1; possible D gene TRBD1, 5 bases. This CDR3 region has 13 residues. Germline assignment: CDR1 KGHDR and CDR2 SFDVKD. Trimming left V 4 bases short and J 8 bases short, with 13 bases between. Here the CDR3 reads CATSDEHRTGYTF. CDR3 DNA sequence: TGTGCCACCAGTGACGAACACCGGACAGGCTACACCTTC.

This clonotype was picked up a small number of times. This sequence joins TRBV6-1 and TRBJ1-6, with 9 bases that match TRBD1. V shed 8 bases, J shed 3 bases, and the junction held 5 bases outside the gene matches. The germline gives CDR1 MNHNS, CDR2 SASEGT. This CDR3 spans 15 amino acids. In DNA, the CDR3 is TGTGCCAGCCAAAGGGACAGGGTCTATAATTCACCCCTCCACTTT. Protein: CASQRDRVYNSPLHF.

This clonotype was observed a few times. The chain links TRBV28 to TRBJ2-1; D uncertain. CDR3 length: 14 residues. Germline V lookup: CDR1 MDHEN, CDR2 SYDVKM. V shed 11 bases and J shed 0 bases, with 14 bases lying between them. The CDR3: CAARAPSSYNEQFF. In DNA, the CDR3 is TGTGCCGCACGGGCACCCAGCTCCTACAATGAGCAGTTCTTC.

This clonotype was detected only a few times. V is TRBV7-2 and J is TRBJ1-5; D gene ambiguous. The CDR3 loop spans 13 amino acids. V was shortened by 2 bases and J by 4 bases, with 6 bases between the two germline ends. Germline CDR1 reads SGHTA; CDR2 reads FQGNSA. As DNA, the CDR3 is TGTGCCAGCAGCTTAACCTGGAATCAGCCCCAGCATTTT. This codes for CASSLTWNQPQHF.

The chain combines TRBV20-1 with TRBJ1-2; 8 bases match TRBD1. The V gene end was trimmed by 6 bases and the J gene end by 7 bases; junction bases not matched to a gene: 7. The CDR3 loop spans 12 amino acids. Germline CDR1 reads DFQATT; CDR2 reads SNEGSKA (reference sequence). CDR3 coding DNA: TGCAGTGCCCCGGACAGGGTTACTGGCTACACCTTC. Translating gives CSAPDRVTGYTF.

The chain employs TRBV10-3 and TRBJ2-7, with D tentatively TRBD1 (6 bases). Trimming stripped 6 bases from V and 3 bases from J, with 9 bases between. The CDR3 is made up of 12 amino acids. Germline V lookup: CDR1 ENHRY, CDR2 SYGVKD. The CDR3 region has the DNA TGTGCCATCAGAGAAGGGGGCTACGAGCAGTACTTC. Translating gives CAIREGGYEQYF.

This clonotype was seen repeatedly, ten times or more. The CDR3 here is CASSSGQVAGRGEQFF. Here the CDR3 DNA reads TGTGCCAGCAGCTCCGGACAGGTAGCGGGAAGGGGCGAGCAGTTCTTC. The chain carries TRBV11-2 and TRBJ2-1; D may be TRBD2 (8 bases). Trimming stripped 4 bases from V and 10 bases from J, with 23 bases between. This CDR3 is 16 amino acids long. The V gene's germline CDR1 is SGHAT and CDR2 FQNNGV.

This clonotype was seen a few times. This chain uses TRBV5-1 with TRBJ1-1; unclear D gene. The CDR3 spans 17 residues. Germline V CDR1 and CDR2: SGHRS, YFSETQ. Deletions cut 1 base from V and 0 bases from J, with 16 bases between. This CDR3 reads CASSLNIQTLLNTEAFF. CDR3 DNA sequence: TGCGCCAGCAGCTTGAACATACAGACGCTCTTGAACACTGAAGCTTTCTTT.

The chain has TRBV20-1 and TRBJ2-7, with 7 bases aligning to TRBD1. CDR1 is DFQATT and CDR2 is SNEGSKA in the germline V gene (reference sequence). This CDR3 has 14 amino acids. The V and J ends lost 0 bases and 3 bases, in that order; junction bases with no gene match: 5. The CDR3 sequence: CSARENRGYYEQYF. The CDR3 region has the DNA TGCAGTGCTAGAGAGAACAGGGGATACTACGAGCAGTACTTC.

The chain has TRBV11-2 and TRBJ2-3; 14 nucleotides line up with TRBD2. Germline lookup yields CDR1 SGHAT and CDR2 FQNNGV. The length of the CDR3 is 16 residues. The junction had 8 bases not matched to a gene; V was cut back by 7 bases and J by 5 bases. CDR3 DNA: TGTGCCAGCACCTGGACTAGCGGGGGGAGTAGAGATACGCAGTATTTT. Residues: CASTWTSGGSRDTQYF.

As DNA, the CDR3 is TGTGCCAGCAGCCAAGACAGCCGAGACACAGATACGCAGTATTTT. It specifies CASSQDSRDTDTQYF. The J gene is TRBJ2-3, the V gene TRBV4-2; D not certain. Trimming shortened V by 0 bases and J by 2 bases, and 9 bases separated the two germline ends. The CDR3 covers 15 residues. CDR1 and CDR2 (germline): LGHNA, YNFKEQ.

This clonotype was seen only a few times. The genes are TRBV12-3 or TRBV12-4 and TRBJ1-5, with D uncertain. This CDR3 region has 15 residues. V was pared by 2 bases and J by 8 bases, with 16 bases between. The CDR3 spells CASSLSRIGAEPQHF. The CDR3 bases are TGTGCCAGCAGTTTAAGCCGAATAGGAGCCGAGCCCCAGCATTTT.

The table lists this clonotype with a few counts. Without the conserved terminal phenylalanine or tryptophan, this CDR3 likely stems from a read error. The limits of the CDR3 on the DNA are not certain, so only TCRdb's listed CDR3 is given. The chain uses TRBV12-3 or TRBV12-4 and TRBJ2-3; the table's D call of TRBD2 was not tested on the DNA. Inclusive of both ends, the CDR3 amounts to 13 amino acids. CDR3 residues: CASSLVPPGLVTV.

V usage is TRBV2 and J usage is TRBJ2-7, with TRBD1 matching 7 bases. CDR1 and CDR2 from the germline V gene are SNHLY and FYNNEI. The V gene end was trimmed by 6 bases and the J gene end by 5 bases; junction bases not matched to a gene: 10. The CDR3 is 14 amino acids. The CDR3 nucleotides are TGTGCCAGCAGACAAGGAAGGGGGCCCGACGAGCAGTACTTC. It codes for CASRQGRGPDEQYF. Drawing the rest from reference TRBV2 and TRBJ2-7, the complete variable domain is EPEVTQTPSHQVTQMGQEVILRCVPISNHLYFYWYRQILGQKVEFLVSFYNNEISEKSEIFDDQFSVERPDGSNFTLKIRSTKLEDSAMYFCASRQGRGPDEQYFGPGTRLTVT.

The chain couples TRBV5-5 to TRBJ2-2; the match to TRBD2 covers 11 bases. Germline loops: CDR1 SGHKS, CDR2 YYEKEE (reference sequence). CDR3 length: 15 residues. V lost 6 bases, J lost 7 bases, and 8 bases stayed unmatched. The CDR3 protein is CASTPRGLADGELFF. The CDR3 region has the DNA TGTGCCAGCACCCCCCGGGGACTAGCGGACGGGGAGCTGTTTTTT.

The gene calls are TRBV24-1 and TRBJ2-3; 9 nucleotides align to TRBD1. The CDR3 length is 14 residues. The J segment lost 2 bases and the V segment lost 10 bases, leaving 6 bases of the junction unmatched. Germline V lookup: CDR1 KGHDR, CDR2 SFDVKD. The CDR3 region has the DNA TGTGCCACGAGAAGGACAGGGGTCACAGATACGCAGTATTTT. Amino acid sequence: CATRRTGVTDTQYF.

This clonotype was picked up a small number of times. V gene TRBV5-1 combines with J gene TRBJ1-1; no firm D call. This CDR3 is built from 15 residues. Trimming took off 1 base at V and 3 bases at J, with 13 bases between the two ends. Germline loops: CDR1 SGHRS, CDR2 YFSETQ. In nucleotides, the CDR3 is TGCGCCAGCAGCTTGTTTCCAGCGGCGGACACTGAAGCTTTCTTT. This gives the protein CASSLFPAADTEAFF.